This is a list of T cell receptor beta chains from one sample in a study of post-analysis software for immune sequencing data. TCRdb passed the PCR reads through MiXCR, listing each CDR3 protein once. The sample lists roughly 600,000 distinct CDR3 sequences; 44% were seen once. The sample taken for sequencing was blood. These receptors were taken from a girl aged 5 to 17 with multiple sclerosis. The CDR3 runs from the conserved cysteine through the conserved F or W. Each record gives: J gene, V gene, D gene, CDR3 length, clone size, CDR3 DNA, CDR3 protein. D genes are given only for firm matches. Clone size is not always given. Where it is, it says once, few, many or a class for expanded clones.

TRBJ2-7 TRBV6-4 - 18 - TGTGCCAGCAGTGACCCATGGGGACACCATTCTTTAGTGTTCGAGCAGTACTTC CASSDPWGHHSLVFEQYF
TRBJ2-5 TRBV11-2 - 14 - TGTGCCAGCAGCTTAATCCTCTGGGGCCGGGAGCAGTACTTC CASSLILWGREQYF
TRBJ2-2 TRBV29-1 - 13 few TGCAGCGCTGACGCCACAGGGAACGGGGAGCTGTTTTTT CSADATGNGELFF
TRBJ2-3 TRBV5-1 - 15 few TGCGCCAGCGGACCGGGACTCCAGAGCACAGATACGCAGTATTTT CASGPGLQSTDTQYF
TRBJ1-2 TRBV7-9 - 12 few TGTGCCAGCAGCTTAGATGGGTTAGGCTACACCTTC CASSLDGLGYTF
TRBJ2-7 TRBV27 - 14 few TGTGCCAGCAGTAGGAAATCTTCGTCCTACGAGCAGTACTTC CASSRKSSSYEQYF
TRBJ2-7 TRBV12-3/TRBV12-4 - 13 - TGTGCCAGCAGTTTTCACGGTTCCTACGAGCAGTACTTC CASSFHGSYEQYF
TRBJ2-7 TRBV7-2 - 14 many TGTGCCAGCAGCTTAGCCCTCAGCGCCTACGAGCAGTACTTC CASSLALSAYEQYF
TRBJ2-5 TRBV20-1 - 11 - TGCAGCCATAGGGTATTCGAGACCCAGTACTTC CSHRVFETQYF
TRBJ2-1 TRBV9 - 14 - TGTGCCAGCAGCGTAGCCCCGCTGCGAGATGAGCAGTTCTTC CASSVAPLRDEQFF
TRBJ1-1 TRBV29-1 TRBD1 15 few TGCAGCGTTCACTTACAGGGGCGGCCGAACACTGAAGCTTTCTTT CSVHLQGRPNTEAFF
TRBJ2-3 TRBV7-7 TRBD2 15 few TGTGCTAGCAGCATCGGACTAGCAGAATCAGATACGCAGTATTTT CASSIGLAESDTQYF
TRBJ2-1 TRBV6-4 - 14 - TGTGCCAGCAGTCGGGAAGTCTACTACAATGAGCAGTTCTTC CASSREVYYNEQFF
TRBJ2-1 TRBV7-9 - 14 - TGTGCCAGCAGCTTCTCCCTGACAGACAATGAGCAGTTCTTC CASSFSLTDNEQFF
TRBJ2-7 TRBV7-9 TRBD1 14 - TGTGCCAGCAGCTGCGACAGGGTTTACAATGAGCAGTACTTC CASSCDRVYNEQYF
TRBJ2-1 TRBV20-1 TRBD2 15 - TGCAGTGCTAGAGATGACCGGGGGGAATACAATGAGCAGTTCTTC CSARDDRGEYNEQFF
TRBJ1-1 TRBV7-2 TRBD1 15 few TGTGCCAGCAGCTTAGTGGGACAGCCGAACACTGAAGCTTTCTTT CASSLVGQPNTEAFF
TRBJ2-7 TRBV5-6 - 13 - TGTGCCAGCAGCTTGGTGGCAGACTACGAGCAGTACTTC CASSLVADYEQYF
TRBJ2-7 TRBV6-1 TRBD1 15 - TGTGCCAGCAGTGAAGCGGACAGGGGATACTACGAGCAGTACTTC CASSEADRGYYEQYF
TRBJ2-2 TRBV12-3/TRBV12-4 - 13 - TGTGCCAGCAGTAGACAGGCCGCCGGGGAGCTGTTTTTT CASSRQAAGELFF
TRBJ2-1 TRBV11-1 TRBD2 16 - TGTGCCAGCAGCCAGACTAGCGCCGCCTCCTACAATGAGCAGTTCTTC CASSQTSAASYNEQFF
TRBJ1-6 TRBV7-2 - 13 - TGTGCCAGCAGACAAGGGGCGCGTTCACCCCTCCACTTT CASRQGARSPLHF
TRBJ2-1 TRBV5-1 - 15 - TGCGCCAGCAGCTTGGCCCAGGGGAGCTACAATGAGCAGTTCTTC CASSLAQGSYNEQFF
TRBJ2-3 TRBV5-1 TRBD1 15 - TGCGCCAGCAGCTTGGAGTCAGGGGGAGTTGATACGCAGTATTTT CASSLESGGVDTQYF
TRBJ2-5 TRBV12-3/TRBV12-4 TRBD1 14 few TGTGCCAGCGGTGGGACAGGGAAGAAGGAGACCCAGTACTTC CASGGTGKKETQYF
TRBJ2-5 TRBV7-9 - 15 few TGTGCCAGCAGCTTAGAGGGTAATAAGCGGGAGACCCAGTACTTC CASSLEGNKRETQYF
TRBJ1-2 TRBV2 - 11 - TGTGCCAGCAGGGCGGTGGTCGGCTACACCTTC CASRAVVGYTF
TRBJ2-7 TRBV13 TRBD1 16 - TGTGCCAGCAGCCCGCCCCGGACAGGAGTGATCTACGAGCAGTACTTC CASSPPRTGVIYEQYF
TRBJ1-2 TRBV6-1 - 15 - TGTGCCAGCAGTGTCCAGGTCTCGGACAGTGGAGGCTACACCTTC CASSVQVSDSGGYTF
TRBJ1-2 TRBV10-3 - 13 few TGTGCCATCAGAATCCCAGGGCGCTATGGCTACACCTTC CAIRIPGRYGYTF
TRBJ2-7 TRBV12-3/TRBV12-4 TRBD1 13 - TGTGCCAGCAGCCTCAGGGGGCGACACGAGCAGTACTTC CASSLRGRHEQYF
TRBJ2-7 TRBV5-1 - 15 - TGCGCCAGCAGCTTGGCGGTAGGGGGAATCTACGAGCAGTACTTC CASSLAVGGIYEQYF
TRBJ2-1 TRBV12-3/TRBV12-4 TRBD2 14 many TGTGCCAGCAGTTCTAGCGGGTCCTACAATGAGCAGTTCTTC CASSSSGSYNEQFF
TRBJ2-1 TRBV4-1 TRBD2 16 few TGCGCCAGCAGCCTCTCGGGGACTAGCTCCTACAATGAGCAGTTCTTC CASSLSGTSSYNEQFF
TRBJ2-3 TRBV5-1 - 16 - TGCGCCAGCAGCCTAACAATTTCTGGGGGGACAGATACGCAGTATTTT CASSLTISGGTDTQYF
TRBJ1-5 TRBV5-6 - 14 - TGTGCCAGCAGTTTAGCGGGGAGGGATCAGCCCCAGCATTTT CASSLAGRDQPQHF
TRBJ2-1 TRBV27 - 15 many TGCGCCAGCAGCTTGGCGGGACGGTCCTACAATGAGCAGTTCTTC CASSLAGRSYNEQFF
TRBJ2-7 TRBV29-1 - 15 - TGCGGCGTTGCAGGGACCGCCCAAGCTTCCTACGAGCAGTACTTC CGVAGTAQASYEQYF
TRBJ2-7 TRBV7-7 TRBD2 18 - TGTGCTAGCAGCCCCCGGCGGTGGTGTGCGGGAGCTACGTGCGAGCAGTACTTC CASSPRRWCAGATCEQYF
TRBJ2-4 TRBV4-2 - 16 - TGTGCCAGCAGCCAATCTACCGGGTTAGCCAAAAACATTCAGTACTTC CASSQSTGLAKNIQYF
TRBJ1-1 TRBV7-6 TRBD1 16 - TGTGCCAGCAACCCGGGACAGGGGACCTTGAACACTGAAGCTTTCTTT CASNPGQGTLNTEAFF
TRBJ1-1 TRBV5-5 TRBD1 15 - TGTGCCAGCAGCCCCCTCGGACAGGGGGCTGGTGAAGCTTTCTTT CASSPLGQGAGEAFF
TRBJ2-1 TRBV10-3 TRBD2 13 few TGTGCCACGGGACTAGCGGGGTACAATGAGCAGTTCTTC CATGLAGYNEQFF
TRBJ2-7 TRBV7-2 - 12 few TGTGCCAGCAGCATCGGGAATTACGAGCAGTACTTC CASSIGNYEQYF
TRBJ2-1 TRBV12-5 - 15 once TGTGCTAGTGGTTTTGAGGACAGCCTATACAATGAGCAGTTCTTC CASGFEDSLYNEQFF
TRBJ2-3 TRBV7-3 TRBD2 16 few TGTGCCAGCAGCCCAGCCGGGGGGAGTGACACAGATACGCAGTATTTT CASSPAGGSDTDTQYF
TRBJ2-6 TRBV5-1 - 15 few TGCGCCAGCAGCTTGGCAGACTCTGGGGCCAACGTCCTGACTTTC CASSLADSGANVLTF
TRBJ1-6 TRBV28 - 17 - TGTGCCAGCAGTTTAGAGGAGGGTGCGGTGATGAATTCACCCCTCCACTTT CASSLEEGAVMNSPLHF
TRBJ1-2 TRBV28 TRBD1 15 few TGTGCCAGCAGTGGGTTCCTGACAGGGAACTATGGCTACACCTTC CASSGFLTGNYGYTF
TRBJ2-3 TRBV6-2/TRBV6-3 TRBD2 15 few TGTGCCAGCAGTCGGGGGACTAGTCCCACAGATACGCAGTATTTT CASSRGTSPTDTQYF
TRBJ1-2 TRBV6-1 TRBD1 13 - TGTGCCAGCACCGCGACAGGGGGTTATGGCTACACCTTC CASTATGGYGYTF
TRBJ2-5 TRBV20-1 - 14 - TGCAGTGCTAGAGCCCCGTCAGTATTAGAGACCCAGTACTTC CSARAPSVLETQYF
TRBJ2-1 TRBV20-1 TRBD2 15 - TGCAGTGCTAGAGATCGGGAGGAGCCGTACAATGAGCAGTTCTTC CSARDREEPYNEQFF
TRBJ2-7 TRBV20-1 - 15 - TGCAGTGCTAGAGATCAGAAGCGGGCTACCTACGAGCAGTACTTC CSARDQKRATYEQYF
TRBJ2-7 TRBV2 - 14 few TGTGCCAGCAATCGGGGCAGGGGAGGATACGAGCAGTACTTC CASNRGRGGYEQYF
TRBJ2-1 TRBV12-3/TRBV12-4 - 13 few TGTGCCAGCAGCACCCGAGGGTACAATGAGCAGTTCTTC CASSTRGYNEQFF
TRBJ1-2 TRBV29-1 - 13 few TGCAGCGTTGAGGCGATAACACGCTATGGCTACACCTTC CSVEAITRYGYTF
TRBJ1-1 TRBV10-3 - 15 - TGTGCCATCAGTGATGTCGGTCGAGTGAACACTGAAGCTTTCTTT CAISDVGRVNTEAFF
TRBJ2-7 TRBV6-5 - 15 few TGTGCCAGCAGTTACGGGGGGAGCACCTCCTACGAGCAGTACTTC CASSYGGSTSYEQYF
TRBJ1-6 TRBV20-1 - 13 - TGCAGTGCTAGACAGGACAGATATTCACCCCTCCACTTT CSARQDRYSPLHF